Listed below are T cell receptor beta chains from one sample, sequenced in a study of T cells after posttransplantation cyclophosphamide. The assay was immunoSEQ multiplex PCR, and TCRdb's table has in-frame clones only and misses some. Listed here are some 43,000 clones without any singletons, the top ten holding about 2%. The material sequenced was PBMCs. Every receptor here comes from a man aged 40-49 years in good health, CMV-negative, and a related stem cell transplant donor. CDR3s include the opening cysteine and the closing phenylalanine or tryptophan. D genes are given only for firm matches. Size tells how often a clone was seen (once, few, many) or the class of an expanded clone, and some rows leave it out.

d_call clone_size j_call v_call cdr3_aa cdr3_nt
- many TRBJ2-1 TRBV15 CATSRERELFF TGTGCCACCAGCAGAGAACGGGAGCTGTTCTTC
TRBD1 few TRBJ2-7 TRBV7-6 CASSYRDRGDEQYF TGTGCCAGCAGCTACCGGGACAGGGGCGACGAGCAGTACTTC
TRBD2 many TRBJ2-1 TRBV27 CASSFAAGGPRQHGEQFF TGTGCCAGCAGTTTCGCAGCGGGAGGGCCCAGGCAGCACGGTGAGCAGTTCTTC
TRBD2 many TRBJ2-7 TRBV7-9 CASRRDYYEQYF TGTGCCAGCAGGCGGGACTACTACGAGCAGTACTTC
- many TRBJ2-3 TRBV20-1 CSASPGDTQYF TGCAGTGCTAGTCCGGGGGATACGCAGTATTTT
- many TRBJ1-3 TRBV7-8 CASSLARSQRSGNTIYF TGTGCCAGCAGCTTAGCGCGTTCCCAGCGCTCTGGAAACACCATATATTTT
TRBD2 many TRBJ2-1 TRBV4-2 CASSQGATSGHNEQFF TGTGCCAGCAGCCAAGGTGCGACTAGCGGCCACAATGAGCAGTTCTTC
TRBD1 many TRBJ2-7 TRBV10-3 CAISGEDRGYEQYF TGTGCCATCAGTGGCGAGGACAGGGGATACGAGCAGTACTTC
- many TRBJ2-2 TRBV7-3 CASTPGNTGELFF TGTGCCAGCACCCCAGGGAACACCGGGGAGCTGTTTTTT
- many TRBJ2-7 TRBV5-6 CASSRGSYEQYF TGTGCCAGCAGTCGAGGGTCATACGAGCAGTACTTC
- many TRBJ2-3 TRBV5-4 CASSRDYSVSTDTQYF TGTGCCAGCAGCCGTGACTACTCGGTTAGCACAGATACGCAGTATTTT
- few TRBJ2-5 TRBV28 CASSISMTQYF TGTGCCAGCAGTATTAGTATGACCCAGTACTTC
- many TRBJ2-5 TRBV5-5 CASSLELLQETQYF TGTGCCAGCAGCTTGGAACTGCTCCAAGAGACCCAGTACTTC
- many TRBJ2-1 TRBV25-1 CASSANEQFF TGTGCCAGCAGTGCTAATGAGCAGTTCTTC
- many TRBJ2-7 TRBV27 CASSLGLALSYEQYF TGTGCCAGCAGTTTAGGGTTAGCGCTCTCCTACGAGCAGTACTTC
- many TRBJ2-3 TRBV25-1 CASSPPRSDTDTQYF TGTGCCAGCAGTCCCCCTAGATCCGACACAGATACGCAGTATTTT
TRBD2 many TRBJ2-1 TRBV29-1 CSVTSGFYNEQFF TGCAGCGTAACTAGCGGCTTCTACAATGAGCAGTTCTTC
TRBD1 many TRBJ2-2 TRBV6-4 CARDRGGTGELFF TGTGCCAGGGACAGGGGCGGGACCGGGGAGCTGTTTTTT
TRBD2 many TRBJ2-7 TRBV11-3 CASSWREGYEQYF TGTGCCAGCAGCTGGCGGGAGGGCTACGAGCAGTACTTC
- many TRBJ2-3 TRBV7-3 CASSLEGVTDTQYF TGTGCCAGCAGCTTAGAGGGAGTAACAGATACGCAGTATTTT
- many TRBJ2-7 TRBV5-4 CASSLLADEQYF TGTGCCAGCAGCTTGCTGGCCGACGAGCAGTACTTC
- - TRBJ1-6 TRBV27 CASSLSVGGYNSPLHF TGTGCCAGCAGTTTATCGGTCGGGGGCTATAATTCACCCCTCCACTTT
- many TRBJ2-7 TRBV6-6 CASSYFSPGAYEQYF TGTGCCAGCAGTTACTTCTCTCCGGGGGCCTACGAGCAGTACTTC
- - TRBJ2-7 TRBV18 CASSQGSTDYEQYF TGTGCCAGCTCACAGGGTAGCACGGACTACGAGCAGTACTTC
TRBD2 many TRBJ2-7 TRBV5-4 CASSPGVASGSYEQYF TGTGCCAGCAGCCCTGGGGTGGCTAGCGGGAGCTACGAGCAGTACTTC
- many TRBJ2-7 TRBV6-1 CASSPTWDWSYEQYF TGTGCCAGCAGTCCAACCTGGGACTGGTCCTACGAGCAGTACTTC
TRBD1 many TRBJ1-5 TRBV28 CASSMDRQGNQPQHF TGTGCCAGCAGCATGGACAGGCAGGGCAATCAGCCCCAGCATTTT
- many TRBJ1-5 TRBV7-2 CASSLERVAQPQHF TGTGCCAGCAGCTTGGAACGGGTGGCTCAGCCCCAGCATTTT
- many TRBJ1-1 TRBV4-3 CASSQRGGDTEAFF TGCGCCAGCAGCCAACGCGGCGGGGACACTGAAGCTTTCTTT
TRBD2 many TRBJ2-3 TRBV7-9 CASSLSGATDTQYF TGTGCCAGCAGCTTAAGCGGGGCCACAGATACGCAGTATTTT
- many TRBJ2-2 TRBV10-3 CAISESATTGELFF TGTGCCATCAGTGAGTCAGCAACGACCGGGGAGCTGTTTTTT
- many TRBJ1-1 TRBV29-1 CSAEQIMNTEAFF TGCAGCGCAGAACAGATTATGAACACTGAAGCTTTCTTT
TRBD1 many TRBJ2-2 TRBV11-3 CASSNRDRYLGSTGELFF TGTGCCAGCAGCAACCGGGACAGGTACCTAGGGAGCACCGGGGAGCTGTTTTTT
- many TRBJ2-5 TRBV10-3 CAISTTAGKETQYF TGTGCCATCAGTACAACCGCGGGGAAAGAGACCCAGTACTTC
TRBD1 many TRBJ1-5 TRBV6-5 CASSYLERTGTQPQHF TGTGCCAGCAGTTACCTGGAACGGACAGGTACTCAGCCCCAGCATTTT